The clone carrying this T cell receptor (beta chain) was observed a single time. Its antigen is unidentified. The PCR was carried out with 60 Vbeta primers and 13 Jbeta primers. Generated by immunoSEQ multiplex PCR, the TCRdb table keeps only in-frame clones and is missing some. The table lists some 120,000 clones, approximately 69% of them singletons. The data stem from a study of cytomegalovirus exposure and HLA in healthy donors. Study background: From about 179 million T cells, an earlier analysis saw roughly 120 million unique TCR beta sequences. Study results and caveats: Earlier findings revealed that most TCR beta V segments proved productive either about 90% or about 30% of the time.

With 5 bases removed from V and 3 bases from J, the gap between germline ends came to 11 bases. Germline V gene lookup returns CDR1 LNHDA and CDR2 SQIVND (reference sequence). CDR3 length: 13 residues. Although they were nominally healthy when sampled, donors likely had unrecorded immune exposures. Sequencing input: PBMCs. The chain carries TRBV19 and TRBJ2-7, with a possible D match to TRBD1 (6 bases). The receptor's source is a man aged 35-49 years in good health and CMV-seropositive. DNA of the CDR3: TGTGCCAGTAGTTTCAGGGGTGACTACGAGCAGTACTTC. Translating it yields CASSFRGDYEQYF.